This T cell receptor beta chain derives from a study of T cell responses to AZD1222 COVID-19 vaccine. Data came from immunoSEQ multiplex PCR; TCRdb stores just in-frame clones and leaves some out. Here the sample spans fewer than 100,000 clones, approximately 88% being singletons. Regarding this clone: Its target is unknown.

Study findings and constraints: Repertoire samples came only from after the peak T cell response. Regions 160-218 and 743-854 dominated among vaccine-associated CD4 TCRs spanning spike.

This CDR3 contains 12 residues. Trimming took off 4 bases at V and 7 bases at J, with 5 bases between the two ends. Germline loops: CDR1 MGHDK, CDR2 SYGVNS. Pooled together were second doses at about 4 or about 12 weeks. The J gene is TRBJ1-6, the V gene TRBV25-1; D is ambiguous. Sequenced material: peripheral blood, taken 28 days after the second AZD1222 dose. The TCR comes from an adult who received the AZD1222 COVID-19 vaccine. The CDR3: CASSARNSPLHF. Here the CDR3 DNA reads TGTGCCAGCAGTGCCCGGAATTCACCCCTCCACTTT. Filled out from reference TRBV25-1 and TRBJ1-6, the complete variable domain reads EADIYQTPRYLVIGTGKKITLECSQTMGHDKMYWYQQDPGMELHLIHYSYGVNSTEKGDLSSESTVSRIRTEHFPLTLESARPSHTSQYLCASSARNSPLHFGNGTRLTVT.